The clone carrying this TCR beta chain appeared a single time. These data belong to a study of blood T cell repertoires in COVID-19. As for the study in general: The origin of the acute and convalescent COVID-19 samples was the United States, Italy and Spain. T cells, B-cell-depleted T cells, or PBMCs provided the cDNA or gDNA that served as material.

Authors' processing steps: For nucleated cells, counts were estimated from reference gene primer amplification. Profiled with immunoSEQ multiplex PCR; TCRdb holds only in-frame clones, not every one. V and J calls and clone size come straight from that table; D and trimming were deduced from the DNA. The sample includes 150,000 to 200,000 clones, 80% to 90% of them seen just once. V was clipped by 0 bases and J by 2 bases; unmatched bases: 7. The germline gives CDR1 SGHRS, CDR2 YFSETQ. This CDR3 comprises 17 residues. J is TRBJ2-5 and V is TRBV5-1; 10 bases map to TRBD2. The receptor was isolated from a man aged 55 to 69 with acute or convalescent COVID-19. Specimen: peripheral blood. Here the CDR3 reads CASSLAPSGSGQETQYF. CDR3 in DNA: TGCGCCAGCAGCTTGGCGCCTAGCGGGAGTGGGCAAGAGACCCAGTACTTC.